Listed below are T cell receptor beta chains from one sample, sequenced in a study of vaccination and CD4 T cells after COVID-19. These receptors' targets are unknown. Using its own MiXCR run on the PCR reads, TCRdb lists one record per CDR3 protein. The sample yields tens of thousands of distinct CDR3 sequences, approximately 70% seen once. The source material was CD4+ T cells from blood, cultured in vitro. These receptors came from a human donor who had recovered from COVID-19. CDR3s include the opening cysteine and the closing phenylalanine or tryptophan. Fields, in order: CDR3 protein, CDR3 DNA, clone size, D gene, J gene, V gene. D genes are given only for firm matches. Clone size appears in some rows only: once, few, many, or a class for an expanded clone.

CDR3aa: CSARVWTGGSVRGISNSPLHF
CDR3nt: TGCAGTGCTAGAGTGTGGACAGGGGGCTCCGTAAGAGGGATTTCTAATTCACCCCTCCACTTT
abundance: .
d_gene: TRBD1
j_gene: TRBJ1-6
v_gene: TRBV20-1

CDR3aa: CASSFGQSSSTDTQYF
CDR3nt: TGTGCCAGCAGCTTCGGACAGTCCTCTAGCACAGATACGCAGTATTTT
abundance: .
d_gene: .
j_gene: TRBJ2-3
v_gene: TRBV12-3/TRBV12-4

CDR3aa: CASSPRAYAGNQPQHF
CDR3nt: TGTGCCAGCAGTCCACGCGCCTACGCGGGCAATCAGCCCCAGCATTTT
abundance: medium-sized
d_gene: .
j_gene: TRBJ1-5
v_gene: TRBV28

CDR3aa: CASSYTDRVRHRQPQHF
CDR3nt: TGTGCCAGCAGTTACACGGACAGGGTTCGTCACCGGCAGCCCCAGCATTTT
abundance: once
d_gene: TRBD1
j_gene: TRBJ1-5
v_gene: TRBV6-5

CDR3aa: CSAGLAGGPWVFSTDTQYF
CDR3nt: TGCAGTGCTGGACTAGCGGGGGGGCCATGGGTTTTTAGCACAGATACGCAGTATTTT
abundance: .
d_gene: TRBD2
j_gene: TRBJ2-3
v_gene: TRBV20-1

CDR3aa: CASSLAGGAETQYF
CDR3nt: TGTGCCAGCAGCTTAGCGGGGGGAGCGGAGACCCAGTACTTC
abundance: .
d_gene: .
j_gene: TRBJ2-5
v_gene: TRBV11-1

CDR3aa: CASLEPQGVADTQYF
CDR3nt: TGTGCCAGCCTCGAACCCCAGGGAGTAGCAGATACGCAGTATTTT
abundance: few
d_gene: .
j_gene: TRBJ2-3
v_gene: TRBV11-2

CDR3aa: CASSPLPGQANEKLFF
CDR3nt: TGTGCCAGCAGCCCTCTACCGGGACAGGCAAATGAAAAACTGTTTTTT
abundance: .
d_gene: TRBD1
j_gene: TRBJ1-4
v_gene: TRBV7-2

CDR3aa: CSATRAVYGYTF
CDR3nt: TGCAGTGCTACCAGGGCCGTCTATGGCTACACCTTC
abundance: .
d_gene: .
j_gene: TRBJ1-2
v_gene: TRBV20-1

CDR3aa: CSASRDSLNNEQFF
CDR3nt: TGCAGTGCTAGCCGGGACAGCCTTAACAATGAGCAGTTCTTC
abundance: few
d_gene: TRBD1
j_gene: TRBJ2-1
v_gene: TRBV20-1

CDR3aa: CASSVARVGNSPLHF
CDR3nt: TGTGCCAGCAGCGTAGCTCGGGTGGGCAATTCACCCCTCCACTTT
abundance: once
d_gene: .
j_gene: TRBJ1-6
v_gene: TRBV9

CDR3aa: CASSLRGRTGELFF
CDR3nt: TGTGCCAGCAGCTTACGAGGGCGGACCGGGGAGCTGTTTTTT
abundance: .
d_gene: .
j_gene: TRBJ2-2
v_gene: TRBV7-2

CDR3aa: CATSDSGGYGYTF
CDR3nt: TGTGCCACCAGTGATAGTGGGGGCTATGGCTACACCTTC
abundance: .
d_gene: .
j_gene: TRBJ1-2
v_gene: TRBV24-1

CDR3aa: CASSLGNVNSPLHF
CDR3nt: TGTGCCAGCAGCCTCGGGAATGTTAATTCACCCCTCCACTTT
abundance: .
d_gene: .
j_gene: TRBJ1-6
v_gene: TRBV7-2

CDR3aa: CASSPGTRNTIYF
CDR3nt: TGCGCCAGCAGCCCTGGAACCAGAAACACCATATATTTT
abundance: .
d_gene: .
j_gene: TRBJ1-3
v_gene: TRBV5-1

CDR3aa: CSAYRVLTGELFF
CDR3nt: TGCAGTGCTTACAGGGTCTTGACCGGGGAGCTGTTTTTT
abundance: .
d_gene: .
j_gene: TRBJ2-2
v_gene: TRBV20-1

CDR3aa: CASSFGQDPFYEQYF
CDR3nt: TGTGCCAGCAGTTTTGGACAGGACCCATTCTACGAGCAGTACTTC
abundance: .
d_gene: TRBD1
j_gene: TRBJ2-7
v_gene: TRBV6-5

CDR3aa: CASSEGGKRGANTEAFF
CDR3nt: TGTGCCAGCAGTGAAGGAGGGAAGCGGGGGGCAAACACTGAAGCTTTCTTT
abundance: .
d_gene: .
j_gene: TRBJ1-1
v_gene: TRBV2

CDR3aa: CASSLQGSSNQPQHF
CDR3nt: TGTGCCAGCAGTCTACAGGGGTCTAGCAATCAGCCCCAGCATTTT
abundance: .
d_gene: TRBD1
j_gene: TRBJ1-5
v_gene: TRBV12-3/TRBV12-4

CDR3aa: CATKESSYNSPLHF
CDR3nt: TGTGCCACCAAGGAGAGCTCCTATAATTCACCCCTCCACTTT
abundance: .
d_gene: .
j_gene: TRBJ1-6
v_gene: TRBV19

CDR3aa: CASTSDYNEQFF
CDR3nt: TGTGCCAGCACTTCGGACTACAATGAGCAGTTCTTC
abundance: .
d_gene: .
j_gene: TRBJ2-1
v_gene: TRBV2

CDR3aa: CATSDRLAGQETQYF
CDR3nt: TGTGCCACCAGTGATCGACTAGCGGGCCAAGAGACCCAGTACTTC
abundance: few
d_gene: TRBD2
j_gene: TRBJ2-5
v_gene: TRBV24-1

CDR3aa: CASSEQVLERAGELFF
CDR3nt: TGTGCCAGCAGTGAACAAGTTCTAGAGAGGGCCGGGGAGCTGTTTTTT
abundance: medium-sized
d_gene: .
j_gene: TRBJ2-2
v_gene: TRBV6-1

CDR3aa: CASSFQETQYF
CDR3nt: TGTGCCAGCAGCTTCCAAGAGACCCAGTACTTC
abundance: .
d_gene: .
j_gene: TRBJ2-5
v_gene: TRBV11-3

CDR3aa: CASLDGQPQHF
CDR3nt: TGTGCCAGCCTGGACGGCCAGCCCCAGCATTTT
abundance: once
d_gene: .
j_gene: TRBJ1-5
v_gene: TRBV7-9

CDR3aa: CASSNRGGLGTF
CDR3nt: TGTGCCAGCAGTAACCGAGGTGGTTTGGGGACCTTC
abundance: .
d_gene: .
j_gene: TRBJ1-2
v_gene: TRBV27

CDR3aa: CASSLGRVGTEAFF
CDR3nt: TGTGCCAGCAGTTTGGGCCGGGTAGGCACTGAAGCTTTCTTT
abundance: few
d_gene: .
j_gene: TRBJ1-1
v_gene: TRBV12-3/TRBV12-4

CDR3aa: CASSFLVAGTGELFF
CDR3nt: TGTGCCAGCAGTTTCCTGGTAGCGGGAACCGGGGAGCTGTTTTTT
abundance: .
d_gene: TRBD2
j_gene: TRBJ2-2
v_gene: TRBV12-3/TRBV12-4

CDR3aa: CASSDPGLKQSNQPQHF
CDR3nt: TGTGCCAGCAGTGACCCGGGACTCAAACAGAGCAATCAGCCCCAGCATTTT
abundance: .
d_gene: .
j_gene: TRBJ1-5
v_gene: TRBV6-1

CDR3aa: CASSEVGTDTQYF
CDR3nt: TGTGCCAGCAGTGAAGTTGGCACAGATACGCAGTATTTT
abundance: .
d_gene: .
j_gene: TRBJ2-3
v_gene: TRBV6-1

CDR3aa: CSASDRGTDTQYF
CDR3nt: TGCAGTGCTTCTGACAGGGGAACAGATACGCAGTATTTT
abundance: .
d_gene: TRBD1
j_gene: TRBJ2-3
v_gene: TRBV20-1

CDR3aa: CASRKRAEGRLSYEQYF
CDR3nt: TGTGCCAGCAGAAAAAGGGCGGAGGGACGGCTCTCCTACGAGCAGTACTTC
abundance: few
d_gene: .
j_gene: TRBJ2-7
v_gene: TRBV27

CDR3aa: CASSYPGTGGEQYF
CDR3nt: TGTGCCAGCAGTTACCCCGGGACAGGAGGTGAGCAGTACTTC
abundance: .
d_gene: TRBD1
j_gene: TRBJ2-7
v_gene: TRBV6-2/TRBV6-3

CDR3aa: CASSLGGPGTNSGYTF
CDR3nt: TGTGCCAGCAGCTTAGGAGGGCCGGGGACGAATAGTGGCTACACCTTC
abundance: .
d_gene: .
j_gene: TRBJ1-2
v_gene: TRBV7-2

CDR3aa: CASSPRTSGGNEQFF
CDR3nt: TGTGCCAGCAGTCCGAGGACTAGCGGGGGTAATGAGCAGTTCTTC
abundance: .
d_gene: TRBD2
j_gene: TRBJ2-1
v_gene: TRBV27

CDR3aa: CSAWGLAGNEQFF
CDR3nt: TGCAGTGCCTGGGGACTCGCGGGGAATGAGCAGTTCTTC
abundance: .
d_gene: .
j_gene: TRBJ2-1
v_gene: TRBV20-1

CDR3aa: CASRPSSGRYNEQFF
CDR3nt: TGTGCCAGCAGGCCCTCTAGCGGGAGGTACAATGAGCAGTTCTTC
abundance: .
d_gene: TRBD2
j_gene: TRBJ2-1
v_gene: TRBV12-3/TRBV12-4

CDR3aa: CASSSQGGSYNEQFF
CDR3nt: TGTGCCAGCAGTTCTCAGGGGGGCTCCTACAATGAGCAGTTCTTC
abundance: .
d_gene: .
j_gene: TRBJ2-1
v_gene: TRBV12-3/TRBV12-4

CDR3aa: CATNRQGADEQFF
CDR3nt: TGTGCCACCAACCGACAGGGGGCGGATGAGCAGTTCTTC
abundance: .
d_gene: TRBD1
j_gene: TRBJ2-1
v_gene: TRBV24-1

CDR3aa: CASSYRQGTYEQYF
CDR3nt: TGTGCCAGCAGTTACAGACAGGGAACCTACGAGCAGTACTTC
abundance: once
d_gene: TRBD1
j_gene: TRBJ2-7
v_gene: TRBV2

CDR3aa: CAWRATDTQYF
CDR3nt: TGTGCCTGGAGGGCAACAGATACGCAGTATTTT
abundance: .
d_gene: .
j_gene: TRBJ2-3
v_gene: TRBV30

CDR3aa: CASSLGTYGYTF
CDR3nt: TGTGCCAGTAGTCTGGGGACCTATGGCTACACCTTC
abundance: .
d_gene: .
j_gene: TRBJ1-2
v_gene: TRBV19

CDR3aa: CATSDPTGGHQPQHF
CDR3nt: TGTGCCACCAGTGACCCGACAGGGGGCCATCAGCCCCAGCATTTT
abundance: .
d_gene: TRBD1
j_gene: TRBJ1-5
v_gene: TRBV24-1

CDR3aa: CASSPIRDTEAFF
CDR3nt: TGTGCCAGCTCACCTATCAGGGACACTGAAGCTTTCTTT
abundance: .
d_gene: .
j_gene: TRBJ1-1
v_gene: TRBV18

CDR3aa: CASNLWGQGRTEAFF
CDR3nt: TGTGCCAGTAATCTCTGGGGACAGGGTAGAACTGAAGCTTTCTTT
abundance: once
d_gene: TRBD1
j_gene: TRBJ1-1
v_gene: TRBV19

CDR3aa: CASSLSGRGINSEAFF
CDR3nt: TGTGCCAGCAGCTTATCAGGCAGGGGGATAAATTCTGAAGCTTTCTTT
abundance: .
d_gene: TRBD1
j_gene: TRBJ1-1
v_gene: TRBV7-9

CDR3aa: CATRKDESYGYTF
CDR3nt: TGTGCCACCAGGAAGGACGAAAGCTATGGCTACACCTTC
abundance: .
d_gene: .
j_gene: TRBJ1-2
v_gene: TRBV24-1

CDR3aa: CSAEVGISADTQYF
CDR3nt: TGCAGTGCTGAAGTGGGAATTTCCGCAGATACGCAGTATTTT
abundance: few
d_gene: .
j_gene: TRBJ2-3
v_gene: TRBV20-1

CDR3aa: CASSIQGSASQPQHF
CDR3nt: TGTGCCAGTAGTATCCAGGGCTCAGCAAGTCAGCCCCAGCATTTT
abundance: once
d_gene: .
j_gene: TRBJ1-5
v_gene: TRBV19

CDR3aa: CASSLDRGNSPLHF
CDR3nt: TGTGCCAGCAGTTTAGACAGGGGGAATTCACCCCTCCACTTT
abundance: .
d_gene: TRBD1
j_gene: TRBJ1-6
v_gene: TRBV27

CDR3aa: CASSSTHRWGNTIYF
CDR3nt: TGTGCCAGCAGTTCTACCCATCGCTGGGGAAACACCATATATTTT
abundance: .
d_gene: .
j_gene: TRBJ1-3
v_gene: TRBV12-3/TRBV12-4

CDR3aa: CSATGTSEYGYTF
CDR3nt: TGCAGTGCTACCGGGACTTCCGAGTATGGCTACACCTTC
abundance: few
d_gene: .
j_gene: TRBJ1-2
v_gene: TRBV20-1

CDR3aa: CASKAQGDTEAFF
CDR3nt: TGTGCCAGTAAGGCCCAGGGGGACACTGAAGCTTTCTTT
abundance: .
d_gene: TRBD1
j_gene: TRBJ1-1
v_gene: TRBV19